This T cell receptor beta chain was identified in a study of shared clonotypes between healthy human individuals. Naive CD8 cells lacked CD45RO and underwent positive selection for CCR7, leaving out terminally differentiated effector memory CD45RA+ cells. Overall study results and limits: What rarefaction showed was incomplete sorted-subset sequencing despite large depth.

A remark on this clone: Antigen specificity is unknown. Other nucleotide sequences in the sample specify the same CDR3.

TCRdb keeps only in-frame clones here, not all; method: immunoSEQ multiplex PCR. The sample includes more than 2 million clones, roughly 95% of them seen just once. The V gene's germline CDR1 is SGDLS and CDR2 YYNGEE. Losses at the gene ends were 4 bases for V and 4 bases for J; bases not matched to a gene: 2. This CDR3 has 12 amino acids. The sample comprised naive CD8+ T cells from PBMCs. The receptor's source is a man between 18 and 35 years old in good health. Some clones in this sample may be carry-over from other donors' samples. This chain links TRBV9 with TRBJ2-7, with TRBD2 matching over 7 bases. The CDR3 here is CASSPGRYEQYF. The CDR3 DNA reads TGTGCCAGCAGCCCCGGGAGGTACGAGCAGTACTTC.